This note documents a single T cell receptor (beta chain) sequence. Germline lookup yields CDR1 SGHAT and CDR2 FQNNGV. This CDR3 spans 14 amino acids. Trimming cost V 3 bases and J 3 bases, with 11 bases left between them. The method was immunoSEQ multiplex PCR; TCRdb's version includes in-frame clones alone and lacks a portion of them. The sample consists of around 59,000 clones, about 94% of them appearing once. This sample stems from a study of T cell changes during pregnancy in multiple sclerosis. The clonotype was recovered from a female donor in good health, enrolled as a control in a pregnancy study. The sample in question was peripheral blood, obtained in the third trimester of pregnancy. The chain carries TRBV11-2 and TRBJ1-2; D gene ambiguous. The CDR3 sequence is CASSFSGSDYGYTF. CDR3 sequence (DNA): TGTGCCAGCAGCTTCTCGGGATCCGACTATGGCTACACCTTC. The whole variable domain, filled in from reference TRBV11-2 and TRBJ1-2, reads EAGVAQSPRYKIIEKRQSVAFWCNPISGHATLYWYQQILGQGPKLLIQFQNNGVVDDSQLPKDRFSAERLKGVDSTLKIQPAKLEDSAVYLCASSFSGSDYGYTFGSGTRLTVV.